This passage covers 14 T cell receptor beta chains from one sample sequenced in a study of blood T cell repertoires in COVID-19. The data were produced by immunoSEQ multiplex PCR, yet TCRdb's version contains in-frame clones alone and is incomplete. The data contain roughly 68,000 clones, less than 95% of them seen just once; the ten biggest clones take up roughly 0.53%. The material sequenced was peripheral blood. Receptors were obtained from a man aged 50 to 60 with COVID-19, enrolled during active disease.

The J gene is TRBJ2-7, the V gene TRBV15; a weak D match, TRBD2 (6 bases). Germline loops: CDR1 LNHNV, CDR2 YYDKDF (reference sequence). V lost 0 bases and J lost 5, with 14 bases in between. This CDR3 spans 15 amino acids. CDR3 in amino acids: CATSRDREPGHEQYF. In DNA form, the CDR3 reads TGTGCCACCAGCAGAGACCGGGAGCCGGGCCACGAGCAGTACTTC. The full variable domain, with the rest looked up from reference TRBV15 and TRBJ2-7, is DAMVIQNPRYQVTQFGKPVTLSCSQTLNHNVMYWYQQKSSQAPKLLFHYYDKDFNNEADTPDNFQSRRPNTSFCFLDIRSPGLGDTAMYLCATSRDREPGHEQYFGPGTRLTVT.

CDR3 bases: TGCGCCAGCAGCTTGGCCAGGCAGGACAACGAGCAGTACTTC. Amino acids: CASSLARQDNEQYF. V is TRBV5-1 and J is TRBJ2-7; D possibly corresponds to TRBD1 (5 bases). This CDR3 comprises 14 residues. From germline, CDR1 is SGHRS and CDR2 YFSETQ. V was trimmed by 0 bases and J by 5 bases, leaving 12 bases between them.

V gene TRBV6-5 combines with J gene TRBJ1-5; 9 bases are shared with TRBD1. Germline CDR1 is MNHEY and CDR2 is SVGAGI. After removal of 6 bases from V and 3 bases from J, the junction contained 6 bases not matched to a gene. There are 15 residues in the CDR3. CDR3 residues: CASRPGTGHNQPQHF. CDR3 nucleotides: TGTGCCAGCAGGCCCGGGACAGGGCACAATCAGCCCCAGCATTTT.

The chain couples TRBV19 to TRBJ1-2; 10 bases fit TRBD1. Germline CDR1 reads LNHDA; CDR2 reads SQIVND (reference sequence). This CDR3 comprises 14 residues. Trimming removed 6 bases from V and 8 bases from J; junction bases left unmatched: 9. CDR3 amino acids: CASSGQGGSGGYTF. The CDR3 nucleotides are TGTGCCAGTAGCGGACAGGGGGGTTCAGGCGGCTACACCTTC.

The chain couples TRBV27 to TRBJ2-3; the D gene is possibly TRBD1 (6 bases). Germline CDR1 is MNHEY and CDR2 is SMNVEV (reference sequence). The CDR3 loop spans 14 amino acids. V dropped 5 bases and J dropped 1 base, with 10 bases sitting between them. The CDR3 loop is CASSEYRGTDTQYF. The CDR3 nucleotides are TGTGCCAGCAGTGAATACAGGGGCACAGATACGCAGTATTTT.

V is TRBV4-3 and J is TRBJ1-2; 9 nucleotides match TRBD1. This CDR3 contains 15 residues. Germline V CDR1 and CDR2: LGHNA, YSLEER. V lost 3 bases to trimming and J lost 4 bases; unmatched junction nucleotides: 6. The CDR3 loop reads CASSQTGTGTYGYTF. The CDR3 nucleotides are TGCGCCAGCAGCCAGACCGGGACAGGGACCTATGGCTACACCTTC.

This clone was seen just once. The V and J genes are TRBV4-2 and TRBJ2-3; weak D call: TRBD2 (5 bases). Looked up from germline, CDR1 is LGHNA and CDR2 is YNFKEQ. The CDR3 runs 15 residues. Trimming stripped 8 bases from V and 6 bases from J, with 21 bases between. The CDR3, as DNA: TGTGCCAGCCCCCACCCCAAACGGGGAGAGGATACGCAGTATTTT. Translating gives CASPHPKRGEDTQYF.

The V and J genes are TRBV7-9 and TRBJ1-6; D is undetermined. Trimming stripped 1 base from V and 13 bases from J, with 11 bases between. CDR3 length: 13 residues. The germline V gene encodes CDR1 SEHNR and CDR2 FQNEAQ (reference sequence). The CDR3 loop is CASSLGTARPLHF. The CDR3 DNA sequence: TGTGCCAGCAGCTTAGGAACTGCTCGCCCCCTCCACTTT.

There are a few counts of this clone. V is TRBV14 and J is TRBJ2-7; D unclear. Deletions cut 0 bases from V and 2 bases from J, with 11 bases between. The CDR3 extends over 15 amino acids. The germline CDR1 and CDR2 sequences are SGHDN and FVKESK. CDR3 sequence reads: CASSQDEALPYEQYF. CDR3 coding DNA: TGTGCCAGCAGCCAAGACGAAGCCTTACCCTACGAGCAGTACTTC.

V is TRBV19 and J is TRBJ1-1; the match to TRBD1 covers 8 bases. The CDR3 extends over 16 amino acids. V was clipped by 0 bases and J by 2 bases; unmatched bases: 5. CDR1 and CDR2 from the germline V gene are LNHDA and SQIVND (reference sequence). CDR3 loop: CASSIDRTGSNTEAFF. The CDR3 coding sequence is TGTGCCAGTAGTATAGATCGGACAGGGAGCAACACTGAAGCTTTCTTT.

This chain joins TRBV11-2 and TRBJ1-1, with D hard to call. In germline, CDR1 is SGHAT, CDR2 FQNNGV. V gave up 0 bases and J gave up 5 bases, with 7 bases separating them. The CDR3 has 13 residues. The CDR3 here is CASSLEGATEAFF. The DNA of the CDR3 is TGTGCCAGCAGCTTAGAAGGAGCGACTGAAGCTTTCTTT.

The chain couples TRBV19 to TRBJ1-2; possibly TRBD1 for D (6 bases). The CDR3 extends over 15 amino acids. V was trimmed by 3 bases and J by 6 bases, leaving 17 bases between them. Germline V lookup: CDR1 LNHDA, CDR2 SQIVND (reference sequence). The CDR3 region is CASSIAGGAADGYTF. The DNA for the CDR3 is TGTGCCAGTAGTATTGCGGGGGGCGCCGCGGATGGCTACACCTTC.

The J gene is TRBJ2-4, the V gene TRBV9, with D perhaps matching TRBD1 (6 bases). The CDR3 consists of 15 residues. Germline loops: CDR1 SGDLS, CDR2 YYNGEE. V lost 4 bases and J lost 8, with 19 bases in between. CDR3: CASSIRTHPGDIQYF. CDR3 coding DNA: TGTGCCAGCAGCATCAGGACACACCCAGGGGACATTCAGTACTTC.

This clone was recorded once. The CDR3 coding sequence is TGTGCCAGCAGTTATGAAGGGACTCACACAGATACGCAGTATTTT. Translating gives CASSYEGTHTDTQYF. The genes are TRBV6-2 or TRBV6-3 and TRBJ2-3, with D perhaps TRBD2 (6 bases). From germline, CDR1 is MNHEY and CDR2 SVGEGT. V lost 3 bases and J lost 2, with 12 bases in between. CDR3 length equals 15 residues.